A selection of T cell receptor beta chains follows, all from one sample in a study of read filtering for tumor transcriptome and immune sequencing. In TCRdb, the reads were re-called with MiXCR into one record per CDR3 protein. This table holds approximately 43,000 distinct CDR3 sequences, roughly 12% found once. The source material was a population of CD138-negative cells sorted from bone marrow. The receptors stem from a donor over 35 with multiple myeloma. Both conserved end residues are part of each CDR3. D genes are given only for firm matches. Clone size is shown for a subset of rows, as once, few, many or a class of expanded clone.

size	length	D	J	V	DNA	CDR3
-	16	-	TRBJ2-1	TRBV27	TGTGCCGGCAGTTTAGGAGCCGGGGGCAGCCTCAAGGAGCAGTTCTTC	CAGSLGAGGSLKEQFF
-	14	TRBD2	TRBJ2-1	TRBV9	TGTGCCAGCAGCGTCACTAGCGGGATCTATGAGCAGTTCTTC	CASSVTSGIYEQFF
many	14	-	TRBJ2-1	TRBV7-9	TGTGCCAGCAGCTTACTAGGGGGACCCAATGAGCAGTTCTTC	CASSLLGGPNEQFF
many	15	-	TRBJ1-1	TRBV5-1	TGCGCCAGCAGCTGGCCGGGGCCTCGAAGGACTGAAGCTTTCTTT	CASSWPGPRRTEAFF
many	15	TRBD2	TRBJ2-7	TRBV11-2	TGTGCCAGCAGCCCCCGGACTAGCGGGGGCTACGAGCAGTACTTC	CASSPRTSGGYEQYF
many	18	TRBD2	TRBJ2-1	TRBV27	TGTGCCAGCAGTCTCAATCCGGGACTAGCGAGGGTCTACAATGAGCAGTTCTTC	CASSLNPGLARVYNEQFF
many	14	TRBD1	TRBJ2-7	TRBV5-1	TGCGCCAGCAGCACCGGGACAGGGTTTTTCGAGCAGTACTTC	CASSTGTGFFEQYF
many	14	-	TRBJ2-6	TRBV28	TGTGCCAGCAGTTCATCCTCAGGGGCCAACGTCCTGACTTTC	CASSSSSGANVLTF
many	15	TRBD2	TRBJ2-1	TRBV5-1	TGCGCCAGCAGCATCATAGCGGGAACGCACAATGAGCAGTTCTTC	CASSIIAGTHNEQFF
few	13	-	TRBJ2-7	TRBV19	TGTGCCAGTTCACCGGGACAAACCTACGAGCAGTACTTC	CASSPGQTYEQYF
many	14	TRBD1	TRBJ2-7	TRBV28	TGTGCCAGCAGTTTGGTCAGGGGGCGCTACGAGCAGTACTTC	CASSLVRGRYEQYF
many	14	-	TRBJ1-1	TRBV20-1	TGCAGTACCCCTAGCGGGCCGGATAACACTGAAGCTTTCTTT	CSTPSGPDNTEAFF
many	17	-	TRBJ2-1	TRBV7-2	TGTGCCAGCAGCTTAGGCCCGGCGGCGACGTCCTACAATGAGCAGTTCTTC	CASSLGPAATSYNEQFF
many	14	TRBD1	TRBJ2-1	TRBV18	TGTGCCAGCTCACCGGGACAGGTTAAGAATGAGCAGTTCTTC	CASSPGQVKNEQFF
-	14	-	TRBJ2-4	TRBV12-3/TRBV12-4	TGTGCCAGCAGTTTCGGGGGACTCCAAAACATTCAGTACTTC	CASSFGGLQNIQYF
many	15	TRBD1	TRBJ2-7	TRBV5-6	TGTGCCAGCAGCGGGTGGACAGGGGACGCCTACGAGCAGTACTTC	CASSGWTGDAYEQYF
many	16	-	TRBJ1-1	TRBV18	TGTGCCAGCAGTAACAAAGGCCCCACTTCGAACACTGAAGCTTTCTTT	CASSNKGPTSNTEAFF
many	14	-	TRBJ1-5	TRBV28	TGTGCCAGCAGGTTGACGGTTAGCAATCAGCCCCAGCATTTT	CASRLTVSNQPQHF
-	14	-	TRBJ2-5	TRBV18	TGTGCCAGCTCACCAGGGGATCCGGTCGAGACCCGGTACTTC	CASSPGDPVETRYF
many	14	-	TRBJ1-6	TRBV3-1	TGTGCCAGCAGCTACCGGGCGTATAATTCACCCCTCCACTTT	CASSYRAYNSPLHF
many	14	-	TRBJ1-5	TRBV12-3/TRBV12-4	TGTGCCAGCAGTTTAGCGTCTCGCAATCAGCCCCAGCATTTT	CASSLASRNQPQHF
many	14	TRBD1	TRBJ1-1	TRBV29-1	TGCAGCGGACGACAGGGGGCAGAGAACACTGAAGCTTTCTTT	CSGRQGAENTEAFF
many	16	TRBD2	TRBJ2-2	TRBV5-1	TGCGCCAGCCGGGAGGGACAAAGGTTGAACACCGGGGAGCTGTTTTTT	CASREGQRLNTGELFF
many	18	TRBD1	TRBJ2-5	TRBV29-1	TGCAGCGCCCTATTGCGGGCGGAGAGGGGGCGGTACCAAGAGACCCAGTACTTC	CSALLRAERGRYQETQYF
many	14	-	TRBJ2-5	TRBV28	TGTGCCAGCAGTCCCTCACAGGGTCAAGAGACCCAGTACTTC	CASSPSQGQETQYF
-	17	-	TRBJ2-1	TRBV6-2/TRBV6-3	TGTGCCAGCAGACTGCCGGGGCTAGCGTACACCCTAAATGAGCAGTTCTTC	CASRLPGLAYTLNEQFF
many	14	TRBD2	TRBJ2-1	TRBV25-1	TGTGCCAGCAGTTCAGCGGGGCATTACAATGAGCAGTTCTTC	CASSSAGHYNEQFF
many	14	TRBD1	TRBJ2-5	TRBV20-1	TGCAGTGCTACTGAGAGACAGGGATCGGAGACCCAGTACTTC	CSATERQGSETQYF
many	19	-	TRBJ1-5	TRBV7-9	TGTGCCAGCAGCTTGTGGATAGAGGGGGTTTTGGTGGGCAATCAGCCCCAGCATTTT	CASSLWIEGVLVGNQPQHF
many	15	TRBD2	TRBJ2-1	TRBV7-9	TGTGCCAGCAGCCGCGGGACTAGCAGTGACAATGAGCAGTTCTTC	CASSRGTSSDNEQFF
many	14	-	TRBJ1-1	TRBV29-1	TGCAGCGCCGTAGGGGCCCAGATGAACACTGAAGCTTTCTTT	CSAVGAQMNTEAFF
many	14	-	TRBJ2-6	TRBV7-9	TGTGCCAGCAGCCGGGTCTCTGGGGCCAACGTCCTGACTTTC	CASSRVSGANVLTF
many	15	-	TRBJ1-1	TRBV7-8	TGTGCCAGCAGCTCGGACGGAGCCATGAACACTGAAGCTTTCTTT	CASSSDGAMNTEAFF
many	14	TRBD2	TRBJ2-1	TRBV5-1	TGCGCCAGCAGTTCGCGACTAGCGGAGGATGAGCAGTTCTTC	CASSSRLAEDEQFF
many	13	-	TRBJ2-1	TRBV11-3	TGTGCCAGCAGAATCGGGAGTTCCAATGAGCAGTTCTTC	CASRIGSSNEQFF
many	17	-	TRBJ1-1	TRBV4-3	TGCGCCAGCAGCCAAGATCTTTCCGGGGGGCCTATCACTGAAGCTTTCTTT	CASSQDLSGGPITEAFF
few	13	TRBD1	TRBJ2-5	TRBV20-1	TGCAGTCCCGGGACAGCTCGGCAAGGGACCCAGTACTTC	CSPGTARQGTQYF
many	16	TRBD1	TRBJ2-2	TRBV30	TGTGCCTGGAGTGTACTGGGACAGGGTCAAACCGGGGAGCTGTTTTTT	CAWSVLGQGQTGELFF
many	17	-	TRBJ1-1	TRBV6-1	TGTGCCAGCAGTGATAATCGACAGCTAGTCATGAACACTGAAGCTTTCTTT	CASSDNRQLVMNTEAFF
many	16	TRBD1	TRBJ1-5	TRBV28	TGTGCCAGCAGCTCAACCCGGGACAGGGGGTATCAGCCCCAGCATTTT	CASSSTRDRGYQPQHF
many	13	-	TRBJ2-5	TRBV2	TGTGCCAGCAAACGGCAGTACCAAGAGACCCAGTACTTC	CASKRQYQETQYF
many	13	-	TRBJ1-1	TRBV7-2	TGTGCCAGCAGCTATCGTTGGGGCACTGAAGCTTTCTTT	CASSYRWGTEAFF
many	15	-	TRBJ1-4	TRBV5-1	TGCGCCAGCAGCTTGGAGGGGCAGGGAAATGAAAAACTGTTTTTT	CASSLEGQGNEKLFF
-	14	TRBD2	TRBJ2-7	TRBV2	TGTGCCACACAAAGACTAGCGGGAGCTAGGGAGCAGTACTTC	CATQRLAGAREQYF
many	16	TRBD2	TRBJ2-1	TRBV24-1	TGTGCCACCAGTGAGCACCTAGCGGGAGAGCGTAATGAGCAGTTCTTC	CATSEHLAGERNEQFF
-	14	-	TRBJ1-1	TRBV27	TGTGCCAGCAGTTCGGACACACATGGGACTGAAGCTTTCTTT	CASSSDTHGTEAFF
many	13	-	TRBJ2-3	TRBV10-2	TGCGCCAGCGCCCGGACTAGCACAGATACGCAGTATTTT	CASARTSTDTQYF
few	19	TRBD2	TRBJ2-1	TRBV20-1	TGCAGTGCCCACGCCGGGACTAGCGGGAGGGGGAGCTCCTACAATGAGCAGTTCTTC	CSAHAGTSGRGSSYNEQFF
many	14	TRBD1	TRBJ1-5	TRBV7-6	TGTGCCAGCAGCCGGAACAGGGGGCAACAGCCCCAGCATTTT	CASSRNRGQQPQHF
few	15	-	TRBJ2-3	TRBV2	TGTGCCAGCGGGGGGGGCAGGCAAAGCACAGATACGCAGTATTTT	CASGGGRQSTDTQYF